The table lists the clone carrying this TCR beta chain with a few counts. Its matching antigen is unknown. This record belongs to a study of T cells in Graves' hyperthyroidism and ophthalmopathy. Looking at the study overall: The blood sample was taken at first diagnosis, before treatment began.

Study outcomes and limitations: Expanded thyroid clonotypes (above 0.001) were mostly also found in blood.

Amplification of TCR beta CDR3 regions used RNA as the template. The TCR CDR3 first-round RT-PCR relied on the HTBI primer set. TCRdb re-called the multiplex PCR reads through MiXCR, storing one row per CDR3 protein. Among hundreds of thousands of distinct CDR3 sequences listed, 18% were seen once. This TCR came from a woman in her fifties or sixties with Graves' hyperthyroidism that later progressed to Graves' ophthalmopathy. The sequenced sample was blood.

The chain's CDR3 is CASWPPPPGDRNEKLFF. The CDR3 DNA reads as TGTGCCAGCTGGCCGCCACCCCCGGGAGACCGGAATGAAAAACTGTTTTTT. The genes are TRBV6-1 and TRBJ1-4; D is uncertain. This CDR3 spans 17 amino acids. Germline V gene sequence: CDR1 MNHNS, CDR2 SASEGT. Trimming took off 8 bases at V and 5 bases at J, with 24 bases between the two ends.